This T cell receptor beta chain was retrieved from a study of blood T cell repertoires in COVID-19. Original handling: Amplification of reference gene primers provided the estimated nucleated cell counts. Repertoires were generated with immunoSEQ multiplex PCR, while TCRdb's copy carries only in-frame clones and drops some. Clonal size and the V and J genes are those of that table, whereas D and trimming came from the DNA. The sample includes approximately 120,000 clones, about three quarters of them seen just once. V lost 0 bases and J lost 0; bases outside the gene matches: 3. CDR3 length equals 17 residues. Germline assignment: CDR1 LGHNT and CDR2 FRNRAP.

Sequenced material: peripheral blood. The TCR sequence derives from a human donor in a cohort sampled during active or convalescent COVID-19. The V call is TRBV12-5, the J call TRBJ1-5, with TRBD1 matching 9 bases. The CDR3 protein is CASGLVWTGDSNQPQHF. The CDR3 coding sequence is TGTGCTAGTGGTTTGGTATGGACAGGGGATAGCAATCAGCCCCAGCATTTT.